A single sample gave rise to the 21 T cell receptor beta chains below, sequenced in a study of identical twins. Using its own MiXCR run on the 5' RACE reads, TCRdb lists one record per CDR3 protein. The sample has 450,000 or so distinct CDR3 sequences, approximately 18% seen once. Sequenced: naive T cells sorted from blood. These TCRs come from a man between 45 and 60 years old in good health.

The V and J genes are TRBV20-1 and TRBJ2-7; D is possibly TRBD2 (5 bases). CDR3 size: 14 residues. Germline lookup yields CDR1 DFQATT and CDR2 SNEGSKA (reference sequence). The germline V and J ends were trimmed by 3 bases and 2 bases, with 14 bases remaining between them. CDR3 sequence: CSARALAATYEQYF. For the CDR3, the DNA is TGCAGTGCTAGGGCTCTAGCAGCCACCTACGAGCAGTACTTC.

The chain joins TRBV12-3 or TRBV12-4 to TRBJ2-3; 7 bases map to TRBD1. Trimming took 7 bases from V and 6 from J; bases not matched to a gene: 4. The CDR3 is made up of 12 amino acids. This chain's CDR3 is CASNRGEDTQYF. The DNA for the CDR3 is TGTGCCAGCAACAGGGGTGAGGATACGCAGTATTTT.

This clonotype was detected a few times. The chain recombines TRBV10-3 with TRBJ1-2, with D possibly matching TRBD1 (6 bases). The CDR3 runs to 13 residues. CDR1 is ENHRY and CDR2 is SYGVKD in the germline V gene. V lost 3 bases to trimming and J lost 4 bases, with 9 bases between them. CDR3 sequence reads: CAISDGGPYGYTF. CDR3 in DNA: TGTGCCATCAGTGATGGGGGCCCCTATGGCTACACCTTC.

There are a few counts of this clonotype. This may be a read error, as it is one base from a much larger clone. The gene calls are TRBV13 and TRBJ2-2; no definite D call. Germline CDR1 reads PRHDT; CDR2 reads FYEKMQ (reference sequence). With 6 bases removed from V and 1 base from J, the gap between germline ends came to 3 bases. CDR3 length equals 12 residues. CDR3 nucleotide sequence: TGTGCCAGCAGGCAGAACACCGGGGAGCTGTTTTTT. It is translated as CASRQNTGELFF. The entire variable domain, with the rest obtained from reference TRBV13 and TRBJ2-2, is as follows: AAGVIQSPRHLIKEKRETATLKCYPIPRHDTVYWYQQGPGQDPQFLISFYEKMQSDKGSIPDRFSAQQFSDYHSELNMSSLELGDSALYFCASRQNTGELFFGEGSRLTVL.

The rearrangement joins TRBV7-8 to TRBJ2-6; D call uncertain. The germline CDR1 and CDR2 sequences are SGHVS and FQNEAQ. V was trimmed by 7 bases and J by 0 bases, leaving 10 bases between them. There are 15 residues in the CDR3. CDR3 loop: CASIRTVSGANVLTF. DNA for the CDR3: TGTGCCAGCATCAGGACGGTCTCTGGGGCCAACGTCCTGACTTTC.

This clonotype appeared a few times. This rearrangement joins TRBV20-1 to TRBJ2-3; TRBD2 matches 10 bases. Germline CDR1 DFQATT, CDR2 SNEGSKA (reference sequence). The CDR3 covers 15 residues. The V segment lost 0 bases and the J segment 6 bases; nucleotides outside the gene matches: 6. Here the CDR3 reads CSARDSGTSADTQYF. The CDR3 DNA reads TGCAGTGCTAGAGACTCCGGGACTAGCGCCGATACGCAGTATTTT.

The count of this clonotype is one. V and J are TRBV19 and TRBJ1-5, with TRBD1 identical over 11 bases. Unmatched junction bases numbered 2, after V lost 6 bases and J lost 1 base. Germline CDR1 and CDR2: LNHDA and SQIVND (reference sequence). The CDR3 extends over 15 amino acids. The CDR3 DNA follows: TGTGCCAGTAGGGGGACAGGGGGAAGCAATCAGCCCCAGCATTTT. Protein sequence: CASRGTGGSNQPQHF.

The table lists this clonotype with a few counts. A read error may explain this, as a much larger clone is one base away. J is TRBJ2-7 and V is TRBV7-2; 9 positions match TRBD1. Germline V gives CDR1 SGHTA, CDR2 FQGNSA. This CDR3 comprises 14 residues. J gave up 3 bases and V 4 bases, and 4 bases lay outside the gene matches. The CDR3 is CASSSGTGIYEQYF. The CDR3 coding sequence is TGTGCCAGCAGCTCCGGGACAGGGATCTACGAGCAGTACTTC.

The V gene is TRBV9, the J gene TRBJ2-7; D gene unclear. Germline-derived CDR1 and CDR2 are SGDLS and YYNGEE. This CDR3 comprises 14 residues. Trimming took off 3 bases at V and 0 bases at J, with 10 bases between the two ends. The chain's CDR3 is CASSGRSSSYEQYF. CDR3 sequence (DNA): TGTGCCAGCAGCGGCCGGTCGAGCTCCTACGAGCAGTACTTC.

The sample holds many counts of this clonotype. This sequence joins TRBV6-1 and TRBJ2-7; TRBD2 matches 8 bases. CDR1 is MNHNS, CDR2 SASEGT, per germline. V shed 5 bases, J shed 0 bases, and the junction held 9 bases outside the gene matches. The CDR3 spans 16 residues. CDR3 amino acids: CASSPRTSFSSYEQYF. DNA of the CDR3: TGTGCCAGCAGTCCCCGGACTAGCTTCTCCTCCTACGAGCAGTACTTC.

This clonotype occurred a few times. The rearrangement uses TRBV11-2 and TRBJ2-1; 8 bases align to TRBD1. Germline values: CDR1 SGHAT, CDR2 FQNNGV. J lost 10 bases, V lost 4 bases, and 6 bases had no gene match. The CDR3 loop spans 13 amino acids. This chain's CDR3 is CASSSDRGGEQFF. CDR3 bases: TGTGCCAGCAGCTCCGACAGGGGCGGCGAGCAGTTCTTC. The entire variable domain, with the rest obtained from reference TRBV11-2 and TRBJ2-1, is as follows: EAGVAQSPRYKIIEKRQSVAFWCNPISGHATLYWYQQILGQGPKLLIQFQNNGVVDDSQLPKDRFSAERLKGVDSTLKIQPAKLEDSAVYLCASSSDRGGEQFFGPGTRLTVL.

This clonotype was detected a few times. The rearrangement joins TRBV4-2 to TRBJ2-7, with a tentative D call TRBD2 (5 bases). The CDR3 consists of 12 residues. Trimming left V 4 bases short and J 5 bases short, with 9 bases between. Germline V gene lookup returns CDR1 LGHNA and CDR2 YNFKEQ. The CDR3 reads CASSRAGNEQYF. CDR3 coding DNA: TGTGCCAGCAGCCGGGCCGGGAACGAGCAGTACTTC.

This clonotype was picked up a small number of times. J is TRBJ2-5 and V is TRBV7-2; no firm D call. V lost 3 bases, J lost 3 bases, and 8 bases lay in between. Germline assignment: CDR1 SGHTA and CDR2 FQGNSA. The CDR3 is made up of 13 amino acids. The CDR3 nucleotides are TGTGCCAGCAGCTTTAGGAGTAAAGAGACCCAGTACTTC. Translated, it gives CASSFRSKETQYF.

The CDR3 loop reads CASGSLGETQYF. The CDR3 nucleotides read TGTGCTAGTGGTTCCCTCGGGGAGACCCAGTACTTC. The V and J genes are TRBV12-5 and TRBJ2-5; D is unclear. The CDR3 totals 12 residues. The germline V gene encodes CDR1 LGHNT and CDR2 FRNRAP. Trimming stripped 4 bases from V and 5 bases from J, with 8 bases between.

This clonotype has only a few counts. Here the CDR3 DNA reads TGTGCCAGCAGAGTCAGGGACCCTTTCGAGCAGTACTTC. Translation gives CASRVRDPFEQYF. The chain is built from TRBV2 and TRBJ2-7; D is perhaps TRBD1 or TRBD2 (5 bases each). The CDR3 totals 13 residues. Trimming left V 6 bases short and J 6 bases short, with 15 bases between. In germline, CDR1 is SNHLY, CDR2 FYNNEI.

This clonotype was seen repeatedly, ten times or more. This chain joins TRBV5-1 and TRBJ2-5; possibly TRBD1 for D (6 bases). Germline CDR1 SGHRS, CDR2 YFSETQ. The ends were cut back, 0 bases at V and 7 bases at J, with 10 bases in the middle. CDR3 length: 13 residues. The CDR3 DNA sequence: TGCGCCAGCAGCTTGGGACAGGAGGTGACCCAGTACTTC. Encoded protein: CASSLGQEVTQYF.

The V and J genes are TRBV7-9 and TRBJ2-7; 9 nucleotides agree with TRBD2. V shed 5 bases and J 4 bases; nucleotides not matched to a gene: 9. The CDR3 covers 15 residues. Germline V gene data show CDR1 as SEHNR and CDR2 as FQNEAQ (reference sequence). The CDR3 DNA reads TGTGCCAGCAGCCCCCAGCCAAGCGGGAGGTACGAGCAGTACTTC. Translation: CASSPQPSGRYEQYF.

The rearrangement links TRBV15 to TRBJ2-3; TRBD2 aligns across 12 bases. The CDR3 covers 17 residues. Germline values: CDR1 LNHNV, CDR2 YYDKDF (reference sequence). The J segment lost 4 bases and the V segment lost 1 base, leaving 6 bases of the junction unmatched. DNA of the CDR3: TGTGCCACCAGCAGAGTCAGACTAGCGGGAGTTTCAGATACGCAGTATTTT. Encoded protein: CATSRVRLAGVSDTQYF.

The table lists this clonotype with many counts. Here the CDR3 DNA reads TGTGCCAGCAGCTTACTAAGGCGGGAGGCCACCAACAATGAGCAGTTCTTC. Translating gives CASSLLRREATNNEQFF. This sequence joins TRBV11-2 and TRBJ2-1; 8 positions agree with TRBD2. This CDR3 has 17 residues. Germline V gives CDR1 SGHAT, CDR2 FQNNGV. V was clipped by 2 bases and J by 5 bases; unmatched bases: 11. The full variable domain, completed using reference TRBV11-2 and TRBJ2-1, is EAGVAQSPRYKIIEKRQSVAFWCNPISGHATLYWYQQILGQGPKLLIQFQNNGVVDDSQLPKDRFSAERLKGVDSTLKIQPAKLEDSAVYLCASSLLRREATNNEQFFGPGTRLTVL.

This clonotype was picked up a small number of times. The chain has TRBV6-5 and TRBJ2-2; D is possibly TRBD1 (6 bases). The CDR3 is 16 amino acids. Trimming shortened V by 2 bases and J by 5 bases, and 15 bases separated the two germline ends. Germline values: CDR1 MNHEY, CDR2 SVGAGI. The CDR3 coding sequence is TGTGCCAGCAGTTACCAGGGGAGAGGGGGTACCGGGGAGCTGTTTTTT. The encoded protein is CASSYQGRGGTGELFF.

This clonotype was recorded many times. DNA of the CDR3: TGTGCCAGCAGCGAAATAACAGGGACTAAGGGGTACGAGCAGTACTTC. It encodes CASSEITGTKGYEQYF. This chain joins TRBV5-5 and TRBJ2-7; D may be TRBD2 (7 bases). There are 16 residues in the CDR3. Trimming took off 4 bases at V and 4 bases at J, with 21 bases between the two ends. The germline CDR1 and CDR2 sequences are SGHKS and YYEKEE (reference sequence). The full variable domain, rest sourced from reference TRBV5-5 and TRBJ2-7, is DAGVTQSPTHLIKTRGQQVTLRCSPISGHKSVSWYQQVLGQGPQFIFQYYEKEERGRGNFPDRFSARQFPNYSSELNVNALLLGDSALYLCASSEITGTKGYEQYFGPGTRLTVT.